The entry that follows covers one T cell receptor (beta chain) sequence. The antigen it binds to is not known. A read error may produce the germline difference seen at one junction end. One collaborating source in Seattle enrolled patients while the patients were actively infected and followed the patients over time throughout the course of disease. Collaborating institutions collected whole blood in K2EDTA tubes following their own protocols. For TCRbeta analysis, collaborators shipped samples as frozen whole blood, isolated PBMCs, or DNA extracted from either of those sample types. TCRbeta CDR3 regions were amplified from genomic DNA using the immunoSEQ Assay, a bias-controlled multiplex PCR. The source study handled its data this way. The number of nucleated cells in each sample was estimated from the amplification of reference gene primers within the assay. To quantify the absolute abundance of each unique TCRbeta CDR3 rearrangement, sequence reads were collapsed and filtered. Productive Simpson clonality was computed per sample as the square root of Simpson's diversity index over productive rearrangements. TCRdb obtained this table from immuneACCESS and retained in-frame rearrangements with V and J assigned. These tables miss some clones; where compared with another copy, unresolved V genes account for less than half of the shortfall, and the remainder is unexplained. V and J calls and clone size are given by that table; D and trimming were obtained from the DNA. For this sample the table gives 60,000 or so clones, of which 80% to 85% were detected only once. Clones ranked in the top ten supply approximately 20% of the sample.

This sample is part of a study of blood T cell repertoires in COVID-19 (dated by TCRdb to the early 2020s). Background for the entire study: Samples from collaborators originated in the United States, Italy and Spain and spanned both the acute and convalescent phases of COVID-19. The material from the prospective study consisted of cDNA or gDNA derived from T cells, B-cell-depleted T cells, or PBMCs. Subjects who had been exposed to COVID-19, were actively infected with it, or had recovered from it provided the deeply sampled blood TCRbeta repertoires that made up the dataset. The repertoires were made available in a free public database intended to serve as a resource for research on the immune response to SARS-CoV-2. The samples were drawn from two sources: the first 160 participants of the ongoing ImmuneRACE study, and over 950 subjects contributed by 6 global collaborators. A de-identified subject ID, COVID-19 status, age in years and sex were almost always included in the sample metadata. Where HLA class I and class II types were available, the types were taken from metadata supplied by the sample provider, not from assay-based typing.

For CDR1 and CDR2, the germline V gene (reference sequence) lists SEHNR and FQNEAQ. The CDR3 spans 13 residues, from the cysteine through the phenylalanine. The retained sequence is limited to the CDR3, 39 bases, with the frame set at the first base. Overall study outcomes, separate from this receptor: Clinical and demographic metadata were provided uncurated, with the amount varying by source and participant.

The material sequenced was peripheral blood. This clonotype originated in a man under 40 with COVID-19, enrolled during active disease. The chain uses TRBV7-9 and TRBJ2-7, with 8 bases in between that match TRBD1. The DNA sequence is TGTGCCAGCAGCTTAGCGGAGGGACAGGCCTCAATTTTC. It codes for CASSLAEGQASIF.